This T cell receptor (beta chain) was obtained from a study of T cells in Graves' hyperthyroidism and ophthalmopathy. Researchers took RNA transcripts and amplified the TCR beta CDR3 regions from them. The HTBI set primed first-round TCR CDR3 RT-PCR. TCRdb re-derived calls from the multiplex PCR reads in MiXCR, one entry per CDR3 protein. The data show some 300,000 distinct CDR3 sequences, with approximately 16% seen just once and around 34% held by the top ten. Germline V gene data show CDR1 as SGHAT and CDR2 as FQNNGV. The CDR3 has 18 residues. The V and J ends lost 1 base and 8 bases respectively, with 24 bases between them.

The receptor comes from a man aged 25 to 45 with Graves' hyperthyroidism. The chain has TRBV11-2 and TRBJ2-1; D unclear. Sequencing input: blood. CDR3 nucleotides: TGTGCCAGCAGCTTAGCCTATTCTAGAGACCCTTTTACGGATGAGCAGTTCTTC. Translation: CASSLAYSRDPFTDEQFF.